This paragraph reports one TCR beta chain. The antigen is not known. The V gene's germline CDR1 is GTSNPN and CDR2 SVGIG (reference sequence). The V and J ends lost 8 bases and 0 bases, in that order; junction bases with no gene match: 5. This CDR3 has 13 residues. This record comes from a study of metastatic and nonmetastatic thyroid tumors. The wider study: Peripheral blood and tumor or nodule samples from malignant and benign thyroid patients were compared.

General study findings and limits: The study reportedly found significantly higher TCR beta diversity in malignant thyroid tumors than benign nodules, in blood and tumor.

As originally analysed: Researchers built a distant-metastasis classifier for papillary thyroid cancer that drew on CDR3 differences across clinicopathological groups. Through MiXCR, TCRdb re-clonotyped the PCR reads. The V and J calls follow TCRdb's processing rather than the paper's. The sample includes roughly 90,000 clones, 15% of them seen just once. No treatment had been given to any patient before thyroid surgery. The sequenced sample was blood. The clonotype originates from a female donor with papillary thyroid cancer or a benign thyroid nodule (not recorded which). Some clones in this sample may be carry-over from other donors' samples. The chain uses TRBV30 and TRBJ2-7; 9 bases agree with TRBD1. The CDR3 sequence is CALAQGASYEQYF. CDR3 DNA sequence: TGTGCCCTGGCACAGGGGGCCTCCTACGAGCAGTACTTC.